What follows are 18 T cell receptor beta chains derived from one specimen sequenced in a study of cytomegalovirus exposure and HLA in healthy donors. Generated by immunoSEQ multiplex PCR, the TCRdb table keeps only in-frame clones and is missing some. Of approximately 300,000 clones listed, 70% to 90% are singletons. Material: PBMCs. Receptors were obtained from a woman aged 18-29 years in good health and CMV-seronegative.

J is TRBJ2-1 and V is TRBV29-1; tentatively, D is TRBD2 (9 bases). This CDR3 contains 17 residues. The V gene's germline CDR1 is SQVTM and CDR2 ANQGSEA. Between the trimmed V and J ends, which lost 4 bases and 4 bases, there was a span of 23 bases. The CDR3 here is CSVVGQGRTSVYNEQFF. DNA of the CDR3: TGCAGCGTTGTTGGACAGGGCCGGACTAGCGTATACAATGAGCAGTTCTTC.

V usage is TRBV5-1 and J usage is TRBJ1-4, with 11 bases identical to TRBD1. The germline gives CDR1 SGHRS, CDR2 YFSETQ. The CDR3 is 15 residues long. J gave up 7 bases and V 0 bases, and 2 bases lay outside the gene matches. CDR3 sequence reads: CASSLAGTGGEKLFF. The CDR3, as DNA: TGCGCCAGCAGCTTGGCCGGGACAGGGGGTGAAAAACTGTTTTTT.

The V and J genes are TRBV28 and TRBJ2-7; 8 bases map to TRBD2. The CDR3 has 16 residues. The germline V gene has CDR1 MDHEN and CDR2 SYDVKM. The ends lost 11 bases at V and 4 bases at J; junction bases unmatched: 19. The DNA of the CDR3 is TGTGCCGCCTCACTCTATTTTAGCGGGGAAAGTTACGAGCAGTACTTC. It encodes CAASLYFSGESYEQYF.

The chain links TRBV28 to TRBJ1-2; 9 positions match TRBD1. Germline lookup yields CDR1 MDHEN and CDR2 SYDVKM. V dropped 6 bases and J dropped 4; count of bases not matched to a gene: 6. CDR3 length: 14 amino acids. In nucleotides, the CDR3 is TGTGCCAGCAGGGCCGGGACAGGGTCCTATGGCTACACCTTC. It translates to CASRAGTGSYGYTF.

This chain joins TRBV10-2 and TRBJ2-2, with a tentative D call TRBD1 (5 bases). Germline lookup yields CDR1 WSHSY and CDR2 SAAADI. This CDR3 has 15 residues. Trimming shortened V by 3 bases and J by 2 bases, and 10 bases separated the two germline ends. The CDR3 sequence is CASSEGAVNTGELFF. The CDR3 DNA reads as TGCGCCAGCAGTGAAGGGGCAGTTAACACCGGGGAGCTGTTTTTT.

The genes are TRBV6-5 and TRBJ2-7; 8 nucleotides align to TRBD1. CDR3 length equals 14 residues. Per germline, CDR1 MNHEY and CDR2 SVGAGI. Germline trimming cut 5 bases from V and 3 bases from J; bases unmatched to any gene: 6. Written as DNA, the CDR3 is TGTGCCAGCAGTGGGCCCGGGACAGGCTACGAGCAGTACTTC. It specifies CASSGPGTGYEQYF.

The chain links TRBV5-1 to TRBJ2-1, with TRBD2 matching over 11 bases. There are 18 residues in the CDR3. Trimming took 1 base from V and 7 from J; bases not matched to a gene: 13. Germline CDR1 SGHRS, CDR2 YFSETQ. CDR3 DNA: TGCGCCAGCAGCTTGACGGTGATAGCGGGAGGGCGTATGAATGAGCAGTTCTTC. Protein: CASSLTVIAGGRMNEQFF.

J is TRBJ1-1 and V is TRBV9; no clear D gene. Germline V gives CDR1 SGDLS, CDR2 YYNGEE. Trimming removed 7 bases at V and 1 base at J, with 17 bases between. The CDR3 is made up of 15 amino acids. DNA for the CDR3: TGTGCCAGCGCAGCCGGAGGGCTTACGAACACTGAAGCTTTCTTT. It specifies CASAAGGLTNTEAFF.

This chain uses TRBV27 with TRBJ1-2, with 7 bases matching TRBD1. V lost 4 bases, J lost 8 bases, and 7 bases stayed unmatched. Germline values: CDR1 MNHEY, CDR2 SMNVEV (reference sequence). This CDR3 comprises 13 residues. The CDR3 spells CASSSEQGRGYTF. CDR3 in DNA: TGTGCCAGCAGTTCGGAACAGGGGAGGGGCTACACCTTC.

The gene calls are TRBV13 and TRBJ1-1; D uncertain. Germline V gene lookup returns CDR1 PRHDT and CDR2 FYEKMQ (reference sequence). The CDR3 covers 15 residues. Trimming pared 0 bases from V and 0 bases from J, leaving 8 bases between. The CDR3 sequence: CASSLGGQVNTEAFF. In DNA, the CDR3 is TGTGCCAGCAGCTTAGGGGGCCAGGTGAACACTGAAGCTTTCTTT.

J is TRBJ1-1 and V is TRBV9; a possible D gene is TRBD1 (5 bases). Trimming removed 0 bases at V and 1 base at J, with 13 bases between. Looked up from germline, CDR1 is SGDLS and CDR2 is YYNGEE. The CDR3 is 16 amino acids. The CDR3 spells CASSVEAWGSNTEAFF. The CDR3 DNA sequence: TGTGCCAGCAGCGTAGAGGCGTGGGGCTCGAACACTGAAGCTTTCTTT.

The V call is TRBV4-3, the J call TRBJ2-7, with 11 bases identical to TRBD2. Trimming cost V 0 bases and J 4 bases; bases outside gene matches: 5. The CDR3 spans 16 residues. The germline CDR1 and CDR2 sequences are LGHNA and YSLEER. CDR3 nucleotides: TGCGCCAGCAGCCAAGATCGGAGACTAGCGGGATACGAGCAGTACTTC. Its protein is CASSQDRRLAGYEQYF.

The chain couples TRBV18 to TRBJ2-7; TRBD1 matches at 7 bases. The CDR3 sequence is 13 residues long. V lost 4 bases, J lost 9 bases, and 9 bases stayed unmatched. Germline CDR1 and CDR2: KGHSH and LQKENI. The DNA for the CDR3 is TGTGCCAGCTCACACCGGGACAGCCTTGGGCAGTACTTC. Translation gives CASSHRDSLGQYF. The full variable domain, completed using reference TRBV18 and TRBJ2-7, is NAGVMQNPRHLVRRRGQEARLRCSPMKGHSHVYWYRQLPEEGLKFMVYLQKENIIDESGMPKERFSAEFPKEGPSILRIQQVVRGDSAAYFCASSHRDSLGQYFGPGTRLTVT.

The chain recombines TRBV15 with TRBJ2-1; 7 bases line up with TRBD2. The trim removed 1 base at V and 9 bases at J, leaving 12 bases unmatched. CDR1 is LNHNV, CDR2 YYDKDF, per germline (reference sequence). The CDR3 contains 16 residues. The CDR3 nucleotides are TGTGCCACCAGCAGAGCCGACGTTGGGTGGGGGGGTGAGCAGTTCTTC. Its translation is CATSRADVGWGGEQFF.

The chain uses TRBV7-9 and TRBJ2-1; weak D call: TRBD2 (6 bases). The length of the CDR3 is 15 residues. Germline V gene lookup returns CDR1 SEHNR and CDR2 FQNEAQ (reference sequence). V lost 2 bases to trimming and J lost 4 bases, with 12 bases between them. The chain's CDR3 is CASSLKGGVYNEQFF. CDR3 in DNA: TGTGCCAGCAGCTTAAAGGGCGGGGTTTACAATGAGCAGTTCTTC.

This clone was observed once. The chain joins TRBV9 to TRBJ2-1; 8 bases are shared with TRBD2. This CDR3 has 14 residues. Germline CDR1 and CDR2: SGDLS and YYNGEE. The V segment lost 2 bases and the J segment 8 bases; nucleotides outside the gene matches: 6. DNA for the CDR3: TGTGCCAGCAGCGTCTGGAGCGGGAGCGATGAGCAGTTCTTC. It codes for CASSVWSGSDEQFF.

The chain combines TRBV5-6 with TRBJ2-7; 7 bases map to TRBD1. J gave up 3 bases and V 0 bases, and 3 bases lay outside the gene matches. The CDR3 spans 14 residues. Germline V CDR1 and CDR2: SGHDT, YYEEEE. DNA for the CDR3: TGTGCCAGCAGCTTGGGGGGGACAGTCTACGAGCAGTACTTC. It codes for CASSLGGTVYEQYF.

This chain connects TRBV25-1 to TRBJ2-1; TRBD1 matches at 8 bases. Trimming at V came to 3 bases and at J to 2 bases, leaving 3 bases not matched to a gene. The CDR3 sequence is 15 residues long. Germline V CDR1 and CDR2: MGHDK, SYGVNS. CDR3 nucleotide sequence: TGTGCCAGCAGTGACCCGGGACAGGCCTACAATGAGCAGTTCTTC. Translation: CASSDPGQAYNEQFF. The full variable domain, its missing parts supplied by reference TRBV25-1 and TRBJ2-1, is EADIYQTPRYLVIGTGKKITLECSQTMGHDKMYWYQQDPGMELHLIHYSYGVNSTEKGDLSSESTVSRIRTEHFPLTLESARPSHTSQYLCASSDPGQAYNEQFFGPGTRLTVL.